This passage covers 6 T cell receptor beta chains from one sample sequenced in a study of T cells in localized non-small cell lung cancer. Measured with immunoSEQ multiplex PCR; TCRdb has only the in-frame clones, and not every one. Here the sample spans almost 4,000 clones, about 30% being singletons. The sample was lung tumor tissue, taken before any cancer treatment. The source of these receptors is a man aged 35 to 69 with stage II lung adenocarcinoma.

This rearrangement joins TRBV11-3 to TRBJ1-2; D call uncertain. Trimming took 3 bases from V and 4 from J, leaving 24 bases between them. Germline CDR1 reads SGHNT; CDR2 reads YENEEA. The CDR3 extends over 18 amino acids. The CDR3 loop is CASSLEQYGGSVSYGYTF. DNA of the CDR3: TGTGCCAGCAGCTTGGAGCAATACGGAGGATCGGTTAGCTATGGCTACACCTTC.

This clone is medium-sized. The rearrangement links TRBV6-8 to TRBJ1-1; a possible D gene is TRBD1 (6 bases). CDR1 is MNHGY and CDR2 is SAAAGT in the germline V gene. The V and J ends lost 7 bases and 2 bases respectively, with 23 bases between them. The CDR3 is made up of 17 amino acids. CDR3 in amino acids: CASTRGGGSRVNTEAFF. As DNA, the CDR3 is TGTGCCAGCACTCGAGGGGGGGGGTCAAGAGTAAACACTGAAGCTTTCTTT.

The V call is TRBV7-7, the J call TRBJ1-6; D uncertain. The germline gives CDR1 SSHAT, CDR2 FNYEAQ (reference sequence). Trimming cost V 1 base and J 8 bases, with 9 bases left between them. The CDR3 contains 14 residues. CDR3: CASSLGYKDSPLHF. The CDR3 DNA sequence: TGTGCCAGCAGCTTAGGGTACAAAGATTCACCCCTCCACTTT.

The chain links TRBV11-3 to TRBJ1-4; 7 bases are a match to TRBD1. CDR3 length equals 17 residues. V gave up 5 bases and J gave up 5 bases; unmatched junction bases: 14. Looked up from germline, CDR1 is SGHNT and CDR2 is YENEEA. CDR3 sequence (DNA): TGTGCCAGCAGCACCCCCCCGGGTGCACAGGGGAATGAAAAACTGTTTTTT. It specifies CASSTPPGAQGNEKLFF.

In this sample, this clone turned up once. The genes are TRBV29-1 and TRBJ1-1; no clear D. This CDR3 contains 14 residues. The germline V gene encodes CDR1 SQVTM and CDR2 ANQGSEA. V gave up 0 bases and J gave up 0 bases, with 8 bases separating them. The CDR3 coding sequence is TGCAGCGTTGAAGATCAATCGGTGAACACTGAAGCTTTCTTT. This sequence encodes CSVEDQSVNTEAFF.

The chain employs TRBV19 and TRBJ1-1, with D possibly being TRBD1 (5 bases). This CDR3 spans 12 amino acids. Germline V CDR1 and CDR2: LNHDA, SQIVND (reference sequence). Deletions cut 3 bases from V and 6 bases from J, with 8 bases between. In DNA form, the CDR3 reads TGTGCCAGTAGTATCGCGGGGGCTGAAGCTTTCTTT. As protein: CASSIAGAEAFF.